The 8 T cell receptor beta chains presented below share a single source sample, sequenced in a study of metastatic and nonmetastatic thyroid tumors. Patients had received no treatment of any kind before thyroid surgery. TCRdb re-clonotyped the PCR reads through MiXCR. This sample yields some 7,200 clones, of which 25% to 35% are seen a single time; around 25% belongs to the top ten. Source material: adjacent normal tissue. The receptors here all came from a male donor with papillary thyroid cancer or a benign thyroid nodule (not recorded which). Some clones in this sample may be carry-over from other donors' samples.

This clone is classed as medium-sized (0.01 to 0.1%). This chain connects TRBV28 to TRBJ2-3; 8 bases match TRBD2. This CDR3 comprises 15 residues. After removal of 7 bases from V and 2 bases from J, the junction contained 8 bases not matched to a gene. Germline V gene lookup returns CDR1 MDHEN and CDR2 SYDVKM. The DNA of the CDR3 is TGTGCCAGCACTCTAAACGGGAGGGACACAGATACGCAGTATTTT. It yields the protein CASTLNGRDTDTQYF.

The V gene is TRBV10-3, the J gene TRBJ2-7; D possibly corresponds to TRBD1 (5 bases). Germline V gene sequence: CDR1 ENHRY, CDR2 SYGVKD. Trimming removed 3 bases at V and 4 bases at J, with 10 bases between. There are 13 residues in the CDR3. This CDR3 reads CAISDRQGYEQYF. The CDR3 nucleotides read TGTGCCATCAGTGATCGTCAGGGATACGAGCAGTACTTC.

This clone is medium-sized in the sample. This sequence joins TRBV28 and TRBJ2-3, with 11 bases identical to TRBD1. This CDR3 is built from 15 residues. Losses at the gene ends were 2 bases for V and 4 bases for J; bases not matched to a gene: 2. Germline V gene sequence: CDR1 MDHEN, CDR2 SYDVKM. The CDR3 DNA follows: TGTGCCAGCAGTTTACCGGGACAGGGGGCAGATACGCAGTATTTT. This encodes CASSLPGQGADTQYF.

By share, this clone counts as medium-sized. The V and J genes are TRBV2 and TRBJ2-1, with 8 positions matching TRBD2. The CDR3 covers 16 residues. Unmatched junction bases numbered 13, after V lost 4 bases and J lost 8 bases. Per germline, CDR1 SNHLY and CDR2 FYNNEI. This CDR3 is CASSVIGGSGGHEQFF. The CDR3, as DNA: TGTGCCAGCAGTGTCATTGGGGGATCGGGAGGGCATGAGCAGTTCTTC.

This clone is labeled as medium-sized. The gene calls are TRBV5-1 and TRBJ1-2, with unresolved D. The CDR3 totals 13 residues. CDR1 is SGHRS, CDR2 YFSETQ, per germline. Trimming removed 4 bases from V and 4 bases from J, with 11 bases in between. The CDR3 sequence is CASSTQDSYGYTF. DNA of the CDR3: TGCGCCAGCAGCACTCAGGATTCCTATGGCTACACCTTC.

With regard to this clone: This may be a read error, as it is one base from a much larger clone. The gene calls are TRBV18 and TRBJ1-6; D may be TRBD1 (6 bases). Per germline, CDR1 KGHSH and CDR2 LQKENI. This CDR3 is 22 amino acids long. V was pared by 1 base and J by 2 bases, with 27 bases between. CDR3 DNA sequence: TGTGCCAGCTCACCACTCCGACTCGGGAACGACAGGCCAAGCCCCTATAATTCACCCCTCCACTTT. It translates to CASSPLRLGNDRPSPYNSPLHF.

The table lists this clone with many counts. The chain links TRBV12-5 to TRBJ2-3; 13 positions agree with TRBD2. V gave up 4 bases and J gave up 0 bases; unmatched junction bases: 16. The germline V gene encodes CDR1 LGHNT and CDR2 FRNRAP. The CDR3 totals 21 residues. The CDR3 DNA reads as TGTGCTAGTGGTTCAACCCGAAACCTGGGACTAGCGGGGCTAAGCACAGATACGCAGTATTTT. Residues: CASGSTRNLGLAGLSTDTQYF.

Notes on this clone: Sequence at one end of the junction differs from germline and may be a read error. V and J are TRBV4-2 and TRBJ2-1, with D possibly being TRBD2 (5 bases). The CDR3 covers 14 residues. Germline V gives CDR1 LGHNA, CDR2 YNFKEQ. CDR3 sequence: CDSSQLGTNNEKFF. Written as DNA, the CDR3 is TGTGACAGCAGCCAACTAGGCACCAACAATGAGAAGTTCTTC.